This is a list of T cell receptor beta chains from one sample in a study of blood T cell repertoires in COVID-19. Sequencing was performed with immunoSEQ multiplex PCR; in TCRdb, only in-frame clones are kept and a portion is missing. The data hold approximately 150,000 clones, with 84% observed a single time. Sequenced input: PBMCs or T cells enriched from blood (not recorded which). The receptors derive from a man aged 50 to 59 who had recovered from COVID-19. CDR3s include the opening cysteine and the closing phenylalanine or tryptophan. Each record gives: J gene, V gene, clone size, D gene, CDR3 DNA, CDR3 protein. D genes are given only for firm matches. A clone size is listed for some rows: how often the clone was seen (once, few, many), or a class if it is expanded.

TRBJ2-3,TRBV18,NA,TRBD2,TGTGCCAGCTCACCACCTAGCGGGAGCACAGATACGCAGTATTTT,CASSPPSGSTDTQYF
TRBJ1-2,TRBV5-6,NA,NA,TGTGCCAGCAGCTTGTCAGGGGTTAACACCTTC,CASSLSGVNTF
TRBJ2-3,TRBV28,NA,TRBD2,TGTGCCAGCAGACGTACTAGCGGACGCACAGATACGCAGTATTTT,CASRRTSGRTDTQYF
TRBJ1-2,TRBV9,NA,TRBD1,TGTGCCAGCAGCCGGACAGGGGGCACCTATGGCTACACCTTC,CASSRTGGTYGYTF
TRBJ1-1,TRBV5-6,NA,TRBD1,TGTGCCAGCAGCGCGGACAGGGGGCTTAGCACTGAAGCTTTCTTT,CASSADRGLSTEAFF
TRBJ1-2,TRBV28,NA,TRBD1,TGTGCCAGCGGTCAGGGGGTGAAGAATGGCTACACCTTC,CASGQGVKNGYTF
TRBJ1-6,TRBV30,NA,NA,TGTGCCTGGGCCCCCGTCCGGGGAATACCGAGTTCACCCCTCCACTTT,CAWAPVRGIPSSPLHF
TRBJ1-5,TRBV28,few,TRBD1,TGTGCCAGCTCCGTCGGGACAGGGTATCAGCCCCAGCATTTT,CASSVGTGYQPQHF
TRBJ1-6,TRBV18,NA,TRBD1,TGTGCCAGCTCGCGGGACAGGGAAAATTCACCCCTCCACTTT,CASSRDRENSPLHF
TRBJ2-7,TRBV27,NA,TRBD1,TGTGCCAGCAGTTCATGGGACAGGTCCTCCTACGAGCAGTACTTC,CASSSWDRSSYEQYF
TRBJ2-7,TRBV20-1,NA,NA,TGCAGTGCTAGATCGGGGTTTGAGCAGTACTTC,CSARSGFEQYF
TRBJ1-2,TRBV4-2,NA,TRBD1,TGTGCCAGCAGCCAAGAGGGGGACAGGGCCTATGGCTACACCTTC,CASSQEGDRAYGYTF
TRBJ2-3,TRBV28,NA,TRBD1,TGTGCCAGCAGTTCTACAGGGGGCACAGATACGCAGTATTTT,CASSSTGGTDTQYF
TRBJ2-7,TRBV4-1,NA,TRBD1,TGCGCCAGCAGCCAAGACGCCGGGACAGGGACCTACGAGCAGTACTTC,CASSQDAGTGTYEQYF
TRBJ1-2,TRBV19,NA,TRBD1,TGTGCCAGTACACAGGACAGGGGGAACTATGGCTACACCTTC,CASTQDRGNYGYTF
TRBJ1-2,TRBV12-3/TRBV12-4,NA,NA,TGTGCCAGCAGTCCAGGGACTTCGGGCTACACCTTC,CASSPGTSGYTF
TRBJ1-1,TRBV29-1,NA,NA,TGCAGCGTTGGCGGGGGGGAGGCTTTCTTT,CSVGGGEAFF
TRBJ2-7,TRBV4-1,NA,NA,TGCGCCAGCAGCCAACTACACGAGCAGTACTTC,CASSQLHEQYF
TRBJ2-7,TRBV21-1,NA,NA,TGTGCCAGCAGCAAAATGGGGACTCACATCTGCGAGCAGTACTTC,CASSKMGTHICEQYF
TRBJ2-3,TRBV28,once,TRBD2,TGTGCCAGCAGTTTGGGACTAGCGGGGGGATCCCTCACAGGGCAGTATTTT,CASSLGLAGGSLTGQYF
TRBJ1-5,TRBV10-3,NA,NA,TGTGCCATCAGTGAAAGAGGAGATAGGCAGCCCCAGCATTTT,CAISERGDRQPQHF
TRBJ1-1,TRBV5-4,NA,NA,TGTGCCAGCAGCTTGGCCTGGAGTACTGAAGCTTTCTTT,CASSLAWSTEAFF
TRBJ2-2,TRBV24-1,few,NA,TGTGCCACCAGTGGCCCCGCGGGGTACACCGGGGAGCTGTTTTTT,CATSGPAGYTGELFF
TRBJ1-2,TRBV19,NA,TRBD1,TGTGCCAGTAGTACAAGGACAGGTTTGACCTATGGCTACACCTTC,CASSTRTGLTYGYTF
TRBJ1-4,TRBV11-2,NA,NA,TGTGCCAGCAGCCTTCAACGGGGACTCCGGGCCTCAGTGTTTTTT,CASSLQRGLRASVFF
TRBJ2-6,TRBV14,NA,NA,TGTGCCAGCAGCCAACAGGGCGCCGGGGCCAACGTCCTGACTTTC,CASSQQGAGANVLTF
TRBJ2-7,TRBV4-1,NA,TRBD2,TGCGCCAGCAGCCAAGACGGATGGGAGGGGAGCTCCTACGAGCAGTACTTC,CASSQDGWEGSSYEQYF
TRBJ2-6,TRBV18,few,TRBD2,TGTGCCAGCTCACCACTAGCGGGGGGTCCCAAATCTGGGGCCAACGTCCTGACTTTC,CASSPLAGGPKSGANVLTF
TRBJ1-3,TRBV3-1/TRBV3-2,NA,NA,TGTGCCAGCAGCCACGGACAGAACTCTGGAAACACCATATATTTT,CASSHGQNSGNTIYF
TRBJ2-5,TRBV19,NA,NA,TGTGCCAGTAGTATAGATGGGCGGACTGCAGAGACCCAGTACTTC,CASSIDGRTAETQYF
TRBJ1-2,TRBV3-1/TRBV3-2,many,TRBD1,TGTGCCAGCAGTTTTGACAGGGGACGATCCTATGGCTACACCTTC,CASSFDRGRSYGYTF
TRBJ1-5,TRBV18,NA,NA,TGTGCCAGCTCCCCCGCTAGGGGTAGCAATCAGCCCCAGCATTTT,CASSPARGSNQPQHF
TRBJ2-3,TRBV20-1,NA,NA,TGCAGTGCTAGAGATCGTCTTTCGCAGTATTTT,CSARDRLSQYF
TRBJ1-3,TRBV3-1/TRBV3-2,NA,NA,TGTGCCAGCAGCCAATCCAGGGGCATCTCTGGAAACACCATATATTTT,CASSQSRGISGNTIYF
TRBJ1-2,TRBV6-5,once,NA,TGTGCCAGCAGAGGGACAACTGCTAACTATGGCTACACCTTC,CASRGTTANYGYTF
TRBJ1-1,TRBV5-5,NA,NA,TGTGCCAGCAGCTTGGTTTGGGCGGGGGTTCATGCTTTCTTT,CASSLVWAGVHAFF